A selection of T cell receptor beta chains follows, all from one sample in a study of T cells in Graves' hyperthyroidism and ophthalmopathy. One entry per CDR3 protein results from TCRdb running MiXCR on the multiplex PCR reads. Of hundreds of thousands of distinct CDR3 sequences in the sample, approximately 14% were seen once. Material: blood. These receptors originate from a woman aged 18-29 years with Graves' hyperthyroidism. Each CDR3 is given with its conserved first and last residue. The order of the fields is clone size, V gene, D gene, J gene, CDR3 protein, CDR3 DNA. A D gene is named only where the DNA matches it firmly. A row's size may be missing; if present it is once, few, many or a size class.

>many|TRBV19|TRBD1|TRBJ1-6
CASTSRQGNSPLHF
TGTGCCAGTACCTCCCGACAGGGGAATTCACCCCTCCACTTT
>many|TRBV11-2|TRBD2|TRBJ2-7
CASSLRTSGYEQYF
TGTGCCAGCAGCCTAAGGACTAGCGGCTACGAGCAGTACTTC
>NA|TRBV5-8|TRBD2|TRBJ2-1
CASSPRLARNEQFF
TGTGCCAGCAGCCCCAGACTAGCAAGGAATGAGCAGTTCTTC
>many|TRBV15|TRBD2|TRBJ2-2
CATQRDGTGELFF
TGTGCCACCCAGCGGGACGGGACCGGGGAGCTGTTTTTT
>NA|TRBV10-2|NA|TRBJ1-1
CASRGGPEAFF
TGCGCCAGCAGGGGGGGCCCTGAAGCTTTCTTT
>NA|TRBV12-3/TRBV12-4|NA|TRBJ1-1
CASSKGRGEAFF
TGTGCCAGCAGTAAAGGACGGGGTGAAGCTTTCTTT
>many|TRBV18|NA|TRBJ2-5
CASSPWSAGAQETQYF
TGTGCCAGCTCACCATGGTCGGCGGGGGCTCAAGAGACCCAGTACTTC
>many|TRBV2|TRBD1|TRBJ1-2
CASSEQTGGYTF
TGTGCCAGCAGTGAACAGACAGGGGGCTACACCTTC
>few|TRBV7-2|NA|TRBJ1-4
CASSARATNEKLFF
TGTGCCAGCAGCGCCCGGGCGACTAATGAAAAACTGTTTTTT
>many|TRBV5-1|TRBD2|TRBJ2-5
CASSLSLLAARETQYF
TGCGCCAGCAGCTTGTCCCTTCTAGCGGCTCGAGAGACCCAGTACTTC
>many|TRBV20-1|NA|TRBJ2-7
CSAQGFHEQYF
TGCAGTGCCCAAGGATTCCACGAGCAGTACTTC
>many|TRBV27|TRBD2|TRBJ2-3
CASLGGGRRDTQYF
TGTGCCAGCCTGGGGGGGGGTCGCAGAGATACGCAGTATTTT
>many|TRBV7-2|TRBD1|TRBJ1-3
CASSLQGSIYTIYF
TGTGCCAGCAGCCTACAGGGGAGTATATACACCATATATTTT
>many|TRBV11-1|NA|TRBJ2-1
CASSLLRGTYNEQFF
TGTGCCAGCAGCTTATTAAGGGGCACCTACAATGAGCAGTTCTTC
>NA|TRBV7-2|TRBD1|TRBJ1-2
CASSLVGTGGGGYTF
TGTGCCAGCAGCTTGGTCGGGACAGGGGGCGGCGGCTACACCTTC
>many|TRBV5-1|TRBD2|TRBJ2-2
CASAHTSGGNTGELFF
TGCGCCAGTGCCCACACTAGCGGAGGAAACACCGGGGAGCTGTTTTTT
>NA|TRBV2|NA|TRBJ2-5
CASRPQGWEETQYF
TGTGCCAGCAGACCACAGGGTTGGGAAGAGACCCAGTACTTC
>few|TRBV11-2|NA|TRBJ2-7
CASSLEHGPSYEQYF
TGTGCCAGCAGCTTAGAACATGGCCCCTCCTACGAGCAGTACTTC
>many|TRBV12-3/TRBV12-4|NA|TRBJ2-3
CASSLKGSDTQYF
TGTGCCAGCAGTTTAAAGGGATCAGATACGCAGTATTTT
>NA|TRBV12-3/TRBV12-4|TRBD1|TRBJ2-2
CASSLRGHTGELFF
TGTGCCAGCAGTCTCAGGGGGCACACCGGGGAGCTGTTTTTT
>few|TRBV7-8|NA|TRBJ2-5
CASSWTRGETQYF
TGTGCCAGCAGCTGGACGAGGGGGGAGACCCAGTACTTC
>many|TRBV20-1|NA|TRBJ1-5
CSASGQVGQPQHF
TGCAGTGCCTCCGGGCAGGTAGGACAGCCCCAGCATTTT
>many|TRBV6-1|TRBD1|TRBJ1-2
CASKLTGGVDGYTF
TGTGCCAGCAAATTAACAGGGGGGGTTGATGGCTACACCTTC
>few|TRBV5-1|TRBD1|TRBJ2-2
CASSPGDRGNTGELFF
TGCGCCAGCAGCCCCGGTGACAGGGGGAACACCGGGGAGCTGTTTTTT
>many|TRBV20-1|NA|TRBJ1-4
CSASGPQNEKLFF
TGCAGTGCTAGTGGACCGCAGAATGAAAAACTGTTTTTT
>many|TRBV6-1|NA|TRBJ2-7
CASGGWREGSYEQYF
TGTGCCAGCGGGGGTTGGAGGGAAGGGTCCTACGAGCAGTACTTC
>many|TRBV12-3/TRBV12-4|NA|TRBJ2-5
CASSFGGVGETQYF
TGTGCCAGCAGTTTCGGGGGAGTCGGGGAGACCCAGTACTTC
>NA|TRBV12-3/TRBV12-4|NA|TRBJ1-4
CASSSGQSYHEKLFF
TGTGCCAGCAGTTCCGGACAGTCCTACCATGAAAAACTGTTTTTT
>NA|TRBV11-3|NA|TRBJ2-2
CASSPPKNTGELFF
TGTGCCAGCAGCCCCCCCAAGAACACCGGGGAGCTGTTTTTT